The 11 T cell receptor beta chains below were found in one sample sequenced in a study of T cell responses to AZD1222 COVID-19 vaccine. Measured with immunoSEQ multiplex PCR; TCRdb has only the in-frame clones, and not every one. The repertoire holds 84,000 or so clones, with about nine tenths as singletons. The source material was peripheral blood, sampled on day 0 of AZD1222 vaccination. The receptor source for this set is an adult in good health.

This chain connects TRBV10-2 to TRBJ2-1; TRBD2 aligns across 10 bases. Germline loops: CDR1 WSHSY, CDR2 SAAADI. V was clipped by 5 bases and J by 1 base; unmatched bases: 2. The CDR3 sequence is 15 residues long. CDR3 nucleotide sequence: TGCGCCAGCAGTAATAGCGGGAGGTCCTACAATGAGCAGTTCTTC. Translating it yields CASSNSGRSYNEQFF.

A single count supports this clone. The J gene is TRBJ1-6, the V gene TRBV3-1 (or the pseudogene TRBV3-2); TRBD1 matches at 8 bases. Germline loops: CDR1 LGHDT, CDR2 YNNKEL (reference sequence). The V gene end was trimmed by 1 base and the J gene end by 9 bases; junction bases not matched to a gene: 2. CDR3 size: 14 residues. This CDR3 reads CASSQGTGSSPLHF. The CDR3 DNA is TGTGCCAGCAGCCAAGGGACAGGGTCTTCACCCCTCCACTTT.

CDR3 bases: TGTGCCAGCAGCCCCCCCCGGAACACGAACACCGGGGAGCTGTTTTTT. Translated, it gives CASSPPRNTNTGELFF. The chain carries TRBV7-9 and TRBJ2-2; D is uncertain. This CDR3 has 16 residues. Per the germline V gene, CDR1 is SEHNR and CDR2 is FQNEAQ (reference sequence). V was trimmed by 5 bases and J by 0 bases, leaving 13 bases between them.

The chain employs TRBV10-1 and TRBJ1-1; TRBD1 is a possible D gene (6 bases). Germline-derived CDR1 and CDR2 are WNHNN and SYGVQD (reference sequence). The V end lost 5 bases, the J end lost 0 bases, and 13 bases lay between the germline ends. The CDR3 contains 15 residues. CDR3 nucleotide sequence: TGCGCCAGCAGTCTTAACAGGGCTATGAACACTGAAGCTTTCTTT. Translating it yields CASSLNRAMNTEAFF.

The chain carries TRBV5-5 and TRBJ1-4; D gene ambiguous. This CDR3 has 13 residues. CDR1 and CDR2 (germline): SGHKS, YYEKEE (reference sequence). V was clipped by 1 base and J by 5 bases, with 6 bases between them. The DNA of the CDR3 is TGTGCCAGCAGCTTGTCTGGGAATGAAAAACTGTTTTTT. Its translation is CASSLSGNEKLFF. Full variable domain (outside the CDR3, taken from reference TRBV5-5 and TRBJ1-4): DAGVTQSPTHLIKTRGQQVTLRCSPISGHKSVSWYQQVLGQGPQFIFQYYEKEERGRGNFPDRFSARQFPNYSSELNVNALLLGDSALYLCASSLSGNEKLFFGSGTQLSVL.

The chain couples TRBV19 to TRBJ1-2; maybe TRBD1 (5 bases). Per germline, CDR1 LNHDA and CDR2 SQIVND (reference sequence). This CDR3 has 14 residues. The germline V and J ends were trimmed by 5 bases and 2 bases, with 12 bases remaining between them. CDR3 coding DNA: TGTGCCAGTAGTCCGGGGAAGGGGAACTATGGCTACACCTTC. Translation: CASSPGKGNYGYTF.

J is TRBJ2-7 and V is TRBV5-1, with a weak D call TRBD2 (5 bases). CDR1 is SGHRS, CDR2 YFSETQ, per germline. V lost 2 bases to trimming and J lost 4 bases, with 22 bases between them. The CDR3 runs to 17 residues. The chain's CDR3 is CASSFATSSTGKYEQYF. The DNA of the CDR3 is TGCGCCAGCAGCTTCGCGACCAGTTCTACGGGAAAATACGAGCAGTACTTC.

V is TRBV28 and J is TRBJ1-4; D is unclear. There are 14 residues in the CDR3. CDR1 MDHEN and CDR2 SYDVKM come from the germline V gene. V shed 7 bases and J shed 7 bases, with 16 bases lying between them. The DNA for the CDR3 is TGTGCCAGCACCGCCCGCGCTGCCCGTGAAAAACTGTTTTTT. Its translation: CASTARAAREKLFF.

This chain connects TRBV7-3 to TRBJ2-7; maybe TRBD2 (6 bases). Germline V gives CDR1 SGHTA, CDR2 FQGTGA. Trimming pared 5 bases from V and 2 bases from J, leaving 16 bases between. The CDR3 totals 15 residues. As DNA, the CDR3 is TGTGCCAGCAGCCTCCAGGGAGGCGCCCCCTACGAGCAGTACTTC. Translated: CASSLQGGAPYEQYF.

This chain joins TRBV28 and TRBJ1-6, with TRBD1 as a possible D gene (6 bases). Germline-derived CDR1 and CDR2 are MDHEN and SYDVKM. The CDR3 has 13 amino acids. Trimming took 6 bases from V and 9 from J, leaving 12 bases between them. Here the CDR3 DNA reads TGTGCCAGCAGGGGGGCAGCGGGTTCACCCCTCCACTTT. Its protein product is CASRGAAGSPLHF.

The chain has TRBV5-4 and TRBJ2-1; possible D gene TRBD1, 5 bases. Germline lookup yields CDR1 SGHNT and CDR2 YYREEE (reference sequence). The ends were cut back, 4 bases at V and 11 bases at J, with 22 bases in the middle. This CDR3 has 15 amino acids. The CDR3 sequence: CASSPSTAENLKQFF. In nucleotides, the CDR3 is TGTGCCAGCAGCCCCTCGACAGCTGAGAATCTCAAGCAGTTCTTC.